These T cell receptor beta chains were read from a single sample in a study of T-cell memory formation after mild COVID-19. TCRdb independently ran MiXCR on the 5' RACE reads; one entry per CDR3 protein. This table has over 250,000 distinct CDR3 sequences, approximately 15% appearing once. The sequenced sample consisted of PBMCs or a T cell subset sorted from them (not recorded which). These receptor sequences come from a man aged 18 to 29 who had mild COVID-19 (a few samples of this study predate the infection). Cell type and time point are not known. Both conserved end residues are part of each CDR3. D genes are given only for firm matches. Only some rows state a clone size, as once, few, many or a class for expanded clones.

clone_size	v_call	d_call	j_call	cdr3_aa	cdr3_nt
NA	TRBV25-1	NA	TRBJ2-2	CASLGGELFF	TGTGCCAGCCTCGGCGGGGAGCTGTTTTTT
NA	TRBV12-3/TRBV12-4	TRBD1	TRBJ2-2	CASNRGNTGELFF	TGTGCCAGCAACAGGGGAAACACCGGGGAGCTGTTTTTT
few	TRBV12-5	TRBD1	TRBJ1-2	CASGAPGTGVDYGYTF	TGTGCTAGTGGTGCACCCGGGACAGGGGTCGACTATGGCTACACCTTC
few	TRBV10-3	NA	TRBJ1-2	CAISEETGHGYTF	TGTGCCATCAGTGAGGAGACAGGTCATGGCTACACCTTC
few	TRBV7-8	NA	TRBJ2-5	CASRELGLIDPFPSETQYF	TGTGCCAGCAGGGAACTGGGACTGATTGATCCTTTCCCTTCCGAGACCCAGTACTTC
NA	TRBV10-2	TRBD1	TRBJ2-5	CAVLGQAGTQYF	TGCGCCGTACTCGGACAGGCTGGGACCCAGTACTTC
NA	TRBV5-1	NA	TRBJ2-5	CASSFLGQETQYF	TGCGCCAGCAGCTTCCTAGGGCAAGAGACCCAGTACTTC
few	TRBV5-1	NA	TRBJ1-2	CASSLVSGRTNYGYTF	TGCGCCAGCAGCTTGGTAAGCGGACGGACTAACTATGGCTACACCTTC
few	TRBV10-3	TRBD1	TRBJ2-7	CAISGSRGQGADEQYF	TGTGCCATCAGTGGTTCGAGGGGACAGGGGGCGGATGAGCAGTACTTC
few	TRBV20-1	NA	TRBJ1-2	CSASPTKGLDYGYTF	TGCAGTGCCTCCCCAACAAAGGGTTTGGACTATGGCTACACCTTC
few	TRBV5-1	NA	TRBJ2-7	CASSTLGYEQYF	TGCGCCAGCAGCACGTTAGGCTACGAGCAGTACTTC
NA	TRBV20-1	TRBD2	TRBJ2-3	CSADPGLAGSDTQYF	TGCAGTGCTGATCCGGGACTAGCGGGGTCAGATACGCAGTATTTT
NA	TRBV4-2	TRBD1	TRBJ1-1	CASSPSRDRAEAFF	TGTGCCAGCAGCCCGAGCCGGGACAGGGCTGAAGCTTTCTTT
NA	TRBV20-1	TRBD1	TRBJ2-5	CSAHATGLETQYF	TGCAGTGCCCACGCGACAGGGCTGGAGACCCAGTACTTC
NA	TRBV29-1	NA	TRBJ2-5	CSVEGQPWETQYF	TGCAGCGTTGAAGGACAGCCTTGGGAGACCCAGTACTTC
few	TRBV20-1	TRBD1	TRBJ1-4	CSARDREEKLFF	TGCAGTGCTAGGGACAGGGAGGAAAAACTGTTTTTT
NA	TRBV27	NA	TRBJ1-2	CASSFKGTDYGYTF	TGTGCCAGCAGTTTCAAGGGGACCGACTATGGCTACACCTTC
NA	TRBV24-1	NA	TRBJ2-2	CATSVIDRRIGELFF	TGTGCCACCAGTGTAATCGACAGGCGGATCGGGGAGCTGTTTTTT
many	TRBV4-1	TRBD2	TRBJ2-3	CASSPWTSGETGDTQYF	TGCGCCAGCAGCCCCTGGACTAGCGGGGAAACGGGGGATACGCAGTATTTT
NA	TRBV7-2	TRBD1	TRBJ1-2	CASKTGDANYGYTF	TGTGCCAGCAAAACAGGGGACGCTAACTATGGCTACACCTTC
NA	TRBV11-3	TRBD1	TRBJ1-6	CASSATGTGLSPLHF	TGTGCCAGCAGCGCGACCGGGACAGGTCTATCACCCCTCCACTTT
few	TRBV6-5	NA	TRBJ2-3	CASSYVGRRDPDTQYF	TGTGCCAGCAGTTACGTCGGGAGAAGGGACCCAGATACGCAGTATTTT
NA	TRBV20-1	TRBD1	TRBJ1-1	CSVRGGQGGTEAFF	TGCAGTGTTAGAGGGGGACAGGGCGGCACTGAAGCTTTCTTT